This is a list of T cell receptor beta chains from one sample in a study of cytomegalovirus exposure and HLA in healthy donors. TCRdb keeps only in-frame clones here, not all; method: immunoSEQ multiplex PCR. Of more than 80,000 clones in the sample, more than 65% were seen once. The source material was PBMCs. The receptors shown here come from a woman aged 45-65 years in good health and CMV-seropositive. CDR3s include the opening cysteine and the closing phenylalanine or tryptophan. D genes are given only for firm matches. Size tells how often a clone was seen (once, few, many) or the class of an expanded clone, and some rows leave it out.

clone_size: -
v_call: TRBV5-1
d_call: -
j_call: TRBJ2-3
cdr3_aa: CASSFGSTDTQYF
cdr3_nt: TGCGCCAGCAGCTTCGGGAGCACAGATACGCAGTATTTT

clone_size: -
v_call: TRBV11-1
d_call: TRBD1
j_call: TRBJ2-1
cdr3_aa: CASTATGSLHNEQFF
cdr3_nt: TGTGCCAGCACCGCGACAGGGTCTCTCCACAATGAGCAGTTCTTC

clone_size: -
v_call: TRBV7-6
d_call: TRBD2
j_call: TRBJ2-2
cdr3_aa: CASSSPSRGGVHETAGELFF
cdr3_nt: TGTGCCAGCAGCTCTCCTTCGCGGGGGGGCGTACATGAGACGGCCGGGGAGCTGTTTTTT

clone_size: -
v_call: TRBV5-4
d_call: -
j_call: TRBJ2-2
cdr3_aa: CASSLEAGSANTGELFF
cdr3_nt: TGTGCCAGCAGCTTGGAGGCGGGGAGCGCGAACACCGGGGAGCTGTTTTTT

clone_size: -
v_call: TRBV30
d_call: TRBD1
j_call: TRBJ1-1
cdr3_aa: CAWSVNRDYWDRANTEAFF
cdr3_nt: TGTGCCTGGAGTGTAAATAGGGATTATTGGGACAGGGCTAACACTGAAGCTTTCTTT

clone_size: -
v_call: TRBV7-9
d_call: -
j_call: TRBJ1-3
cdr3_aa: CSSSTSGAGNTIYF
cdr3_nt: TGTTCCAGCAGCACATCAGGGGCTGGAAACACCATATATTTT

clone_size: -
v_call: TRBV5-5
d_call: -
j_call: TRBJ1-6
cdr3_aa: CASSLGGRPASSSPLHF
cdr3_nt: TGTGCCAGCAGTTTGGGGGGGCGACCGGCCAGCAGTTCACCCCTCCACTTT

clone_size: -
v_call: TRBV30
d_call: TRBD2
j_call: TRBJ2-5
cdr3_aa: CAWESGGATETQYF
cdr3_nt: TGTGCCTGGGAAAGCGGGGGGGCGACGGAGACCCAGTACTTC

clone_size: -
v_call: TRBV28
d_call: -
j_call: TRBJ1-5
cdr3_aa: CASSGGGLINQPQHF
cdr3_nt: TGTGCCAGCAGTGGGGGGGGATTAATCAATCAGCCCCAGCATTTT

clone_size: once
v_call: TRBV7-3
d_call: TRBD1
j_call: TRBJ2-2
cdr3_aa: CASSLQGATITGELFF
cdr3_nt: TGTGCCAGCAGCTTACAGGGGGCTACTATCACCGGGGAGCTGTTTTTT

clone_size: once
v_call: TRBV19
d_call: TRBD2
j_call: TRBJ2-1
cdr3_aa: CASSRNTGTSGSNEQFF
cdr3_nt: TGTGCCAGTAGTAGAAATACCGGGACTAGCGGGAGCAATGAGCAGTTCTTC

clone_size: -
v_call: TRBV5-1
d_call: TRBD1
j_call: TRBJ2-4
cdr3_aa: CASSFIPGTGMLIAKNIQYF
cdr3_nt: TGCGCCAGCAGCTTTATCCCCGGGACAGGGATGTTAATAGCCAAAAACATTCAGTACTTC

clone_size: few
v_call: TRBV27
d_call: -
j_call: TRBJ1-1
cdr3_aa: CASSLQGPGTEAFF
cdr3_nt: TGTGCCAGCAGTTTACAGGGTCCTGGGACTGAAGCTTTCTTT

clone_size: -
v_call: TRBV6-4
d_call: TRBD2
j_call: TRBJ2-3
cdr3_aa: CASSEASGGTSDTQYF
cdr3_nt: TGTGCCAGCAGTGAAGCTAGCGGGGGCACTTCCGATACGCAGTATTTT

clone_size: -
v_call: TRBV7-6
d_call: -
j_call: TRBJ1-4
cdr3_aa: CASSPQGYNEKLFF
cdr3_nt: TGTGCCAGCAGCCCCCAGGGATATAATGAAAAACTGTTTTTT

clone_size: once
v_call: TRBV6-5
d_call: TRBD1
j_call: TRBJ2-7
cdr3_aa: CASSEDRISYEQYF
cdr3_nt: TGTGCCAGCAGCGAGGACAGGATCTCCTACGAGCAGTACTTC

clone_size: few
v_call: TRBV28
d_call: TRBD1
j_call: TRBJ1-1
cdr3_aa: CASSFGGQDTEAFF
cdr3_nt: TGTGCCAGCAGTTTCGGTGGACAGGACACTGAAGCTTTCTTT

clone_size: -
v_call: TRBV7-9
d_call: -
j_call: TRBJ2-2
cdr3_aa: CASIRGSNTGELFF
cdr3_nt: TGTGCCAGCATTAGAGGCTCGAACACCGGGGAGCTGTTTTTT

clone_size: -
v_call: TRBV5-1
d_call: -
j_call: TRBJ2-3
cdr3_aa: CASSLAGPGSTDTQYF
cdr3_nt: TGCGCCAGCAGCTTGGCGGGTCCGGGGAGCACAGATACGCAGTATTTT

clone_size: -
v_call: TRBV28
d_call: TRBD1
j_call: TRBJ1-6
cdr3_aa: CASSPSGTDGGALHF
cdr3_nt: TGTGCCAGCAGTCCCTCCGGGACAGACGGCGGGGCCCTCCACTTT

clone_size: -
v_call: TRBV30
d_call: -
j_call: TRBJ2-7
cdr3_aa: CAWSRGFGIYEQYF
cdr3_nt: TGTGCCTGGAGTAGGGGCTTTGGGATCTACGAGCAGTACTTC

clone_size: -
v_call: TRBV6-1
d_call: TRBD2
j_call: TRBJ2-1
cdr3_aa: CASRPSGGTYNEQFF
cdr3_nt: TGTGCCAGCAGGCCTAGCGGGGGGACCTACAATGAGCAGTTCTTC

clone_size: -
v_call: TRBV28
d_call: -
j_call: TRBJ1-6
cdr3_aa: CASRSTQGRGNSPLHF
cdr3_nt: TGTGCCAGCAGATCGACACAGGGACGGGGTAATTCACCCCTCCACTTT

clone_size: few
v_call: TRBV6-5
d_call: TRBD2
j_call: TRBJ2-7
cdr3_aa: CASSPGTSGYEQYF
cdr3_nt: TGTGCCAGCAGTCCCGGGACTAGCGGCTACGAGCAGTACTTC

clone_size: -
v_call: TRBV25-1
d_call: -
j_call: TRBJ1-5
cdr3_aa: CASSGTGLRQPQHF
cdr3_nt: TGTGCCAGCAGTGGAACAGGGTTAAGACAGCCCCAGCATTTT

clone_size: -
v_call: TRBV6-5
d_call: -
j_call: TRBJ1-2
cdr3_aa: CASSYAGQAPTF
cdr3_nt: TGTGCCAGCAGTTACGCGGGGCAGGCGCCAACCTTC

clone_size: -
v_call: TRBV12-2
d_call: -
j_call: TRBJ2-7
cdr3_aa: CASRNSGRDGYEQYF
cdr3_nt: TGTGCAAGTCGCAATTCGGGGCGGGATGGCTACGAGCAGTACTTC

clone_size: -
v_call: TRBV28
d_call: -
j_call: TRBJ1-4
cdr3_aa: CASSPGGPLNEKLFF
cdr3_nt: TGTGCCAGCAGCCCCGGGGGGCCACTTAATGAAAAACTGTTTTTT

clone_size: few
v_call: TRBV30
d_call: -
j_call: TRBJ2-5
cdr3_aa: CAWSVRRQETQYF
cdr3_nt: TGTGCCTGGAGTGTACGGCGGCAAGAGACCCAGTACTTC

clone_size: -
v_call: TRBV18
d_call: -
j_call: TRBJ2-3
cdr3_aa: CASSPKEGTDTQYF
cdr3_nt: TGTGCCAGCTCACCCAAGGAGGGCACAGATACGCAGTATTTT

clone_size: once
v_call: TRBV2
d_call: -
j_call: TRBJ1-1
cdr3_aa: CASSVQGLMNTEAFF
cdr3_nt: TGTGCCAGCAGTGTCCAGGGCCTTATGAACACTGAAGCTTTCTTT

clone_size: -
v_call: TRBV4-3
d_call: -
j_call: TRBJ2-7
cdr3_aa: CASSQDGPDSAGYEQYF
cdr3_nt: TGCGCCAGCAGCCAAGATGGGCCCGACAGTGCCGGCTACGAGCAGTACTTC

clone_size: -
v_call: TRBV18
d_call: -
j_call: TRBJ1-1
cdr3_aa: CASSVGGTEAFF
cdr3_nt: TGTGCCAGCTCAGTCGGGGGGACTGAAGCTTTCTTT

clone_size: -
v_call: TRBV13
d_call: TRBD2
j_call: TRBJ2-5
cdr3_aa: CASSPRWSGGQETQYF
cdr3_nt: TGTGCCAGCAGCCCGCGGTGGAGCGGGGGCCAAGAGACCCAGTACTTC

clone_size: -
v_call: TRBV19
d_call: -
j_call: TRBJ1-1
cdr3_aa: CASSRLMNTEAFF
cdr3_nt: TGTGCCTCCTCCAGACTGATGAACACTGAAGCTTTCTTT

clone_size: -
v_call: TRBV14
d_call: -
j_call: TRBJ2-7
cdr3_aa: CASSPRGGSDTYEQYF
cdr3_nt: TGTGCCAGCAGCCCACGAGGAGGCAGTGATACCTACGAGCAGTACTTC

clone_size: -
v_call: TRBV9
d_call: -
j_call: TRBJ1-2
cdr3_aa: CASSQDTNYGYTF
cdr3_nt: TGTGCCAGCAGCCAGGACACCAACTATGGCTACACCTTC

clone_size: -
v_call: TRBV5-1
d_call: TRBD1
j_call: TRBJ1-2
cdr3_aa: CASSLGNRDRVGYGYTF
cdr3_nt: TGCGCCAGCAGCTTGGGGAATAGGGACAGGGTTGGTTATGGCTACACCTTC

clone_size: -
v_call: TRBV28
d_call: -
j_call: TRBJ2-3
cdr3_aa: CASSFMEDTQYF
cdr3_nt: TGTGCCAGCAGTTTTATGGAGGATACGCAGTATTTT

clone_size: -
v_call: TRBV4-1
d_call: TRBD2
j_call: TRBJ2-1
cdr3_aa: CASSQDGAGVGDEQFF
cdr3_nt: TGCGCCAGCAGCCAAGACGGAGCGGGGGTGGGGGATGAGCAGTTCTTC

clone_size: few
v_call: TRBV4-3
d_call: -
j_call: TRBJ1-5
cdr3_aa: CASSQERAGSNQPQHF
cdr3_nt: TGCGCCAGCAGCCAAGAGCGGGCAGGTAGCAATCAGCCCCAGCATTTT

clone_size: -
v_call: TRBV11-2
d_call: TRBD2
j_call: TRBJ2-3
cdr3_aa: CASSLERGTQYF
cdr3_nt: TGTGCCAGCAGCTTAGAGCGGGGGACGCAGTATTTT

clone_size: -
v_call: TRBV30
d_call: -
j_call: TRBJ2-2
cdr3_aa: CAWTRGWGLRPSNTGELFF
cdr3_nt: TGTGCCTGGACAAGGGGCTGGGGGCTGAGGCCTTCGAACACCGGGGAGCTGTTTTTT

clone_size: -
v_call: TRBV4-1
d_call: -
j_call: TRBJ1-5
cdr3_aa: CASSQEGPGTTAVTDPQHF
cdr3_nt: TGCGCCAGCAGCCAAGAGGGCCCGGGGACAACAGCGGTTACGGATCCCCAGCATTTT

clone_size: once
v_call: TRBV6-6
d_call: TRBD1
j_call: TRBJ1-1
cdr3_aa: CASSGTGWGTEAFF
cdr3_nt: TGTGCCAGCAGTGGGACAGGGTGGGGCACTGAAGCTTTCTTT

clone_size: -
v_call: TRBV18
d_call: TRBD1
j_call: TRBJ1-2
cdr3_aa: CASSPGDRVNGYTF
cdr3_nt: TGTGCCAGCTCACCGGGCGACAGGGTCAATGGCTACACCTTC

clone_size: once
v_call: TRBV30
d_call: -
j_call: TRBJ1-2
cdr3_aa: CAWSRTGSWIYGYTF
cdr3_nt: TGTGCCTGGAGTCGAACAGGGAGTTGGATCTATGGCTACACCTTC

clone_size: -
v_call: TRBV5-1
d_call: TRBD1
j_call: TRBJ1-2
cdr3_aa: CASSPGTGWDYGYTF
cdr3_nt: TGCGCCAGCAGCCCGGGGACAGGGTGGGACTATGGCTACACCTTC